Reported below is one T cell receptor (beta chain). These data belong to a study of cytomegalovirus exposure and HLA in healthy donors. The PCR employed 60 Vbeta primers together with 13 Jbeta primers. Authors' analysis steps: Among the unique TCR beta chains that a later analysis counted, 80 million to 100 million in all, about 11 million were shared. Measured with immunoSEQ multiplex PCR; TCRdb has only the in-frame clones, and not every one. V, J and clone size were drawn from that table, and D and trimming were deduced from the DNA. There are some 100,000 clones in the sample; under 80% occur only once, and more than 3% lies in the top ten. Sequencing was done on a sample of PBMCs. The TCR was taken from a woman between 45 and 65 years old in good health and CMV-seropositive.

CDR3 sequence: CSSSTGPNTGELFF. CDR3 sequence (DNA): TGCAGCTCTTCAACAGGGCCTAACACCGGGGAGCTGTTTTTT. The V gene is TRBV29-1, the J gene TRBJ2-2, with D possibly TRBD1 on 6 matching bases. V lost 8 bases, J lost 2 bases, and 15 bases lay in between. CDR1 and CDR2 from the germline V gene are SQVTM and ANQGSEA. The CDR3 has 14 residues.